These 27 T cell receptor beta chains came from one sample sequenced in a study of cytomegalovirus exposure and HLA in healthy donors. Primers: 60 Vbeta forward and 13 Jbeta reverse. Libraries were prepared by immunoSEQ multiplex PCR; TCRdb keeps only in-frame clonotypes and omits some of them. The table lists around 200,000 clones, around 85% of them singletons. The sequenced sample consisted of PBMCs. Receptor source: a middle-aged man in good health and CMV-seronegative.

The chain uses TRBV28 and TRBJ1-1, with 10 bases lining up with TRBD1. This CDR3 has 13 amino acids. Germline values: CDR1 MDHEN, CDR2 SYDVKM. The V and J ends lost 8 bases and 6 bases, in that order; junction bases with no gene match: 6. This CDR3 is CASGAGQGAEAFF. DNA of the CDR3: TGTGCCAGCGGTGCTGGACAGGGGGCTGAAGCTTTCTTT.

The rearrangement joins TRBV7-2 to TRBJ1-5; D gene uncertain. Germline CDR1 and CDR2: SGHTA and FQGNSA. V gave up 5 bases and J gave up 7 bases, with 12 bases separating them. This CDR3 comprises 13 residues. CDR3 bases: TGTGCCAGCAGCCTCGAGAGGTCACAGCCCCAGCATTTT. Translating it yields CASSLERSQPQHF.

This clone was counted once. The V gene is TRBV18, the J gene TRBJ2-7; weak D call: TRBD1 (5 bases). This CDR3 spans 16 amino acids. Germline assignment: CDR1 KGHSH and CDR2 LQKENI. V lost 6 bases to trimming and J lost 4 bases, with 22 bases between them. As DNA, the CDR3 is TGTGCCAGCTCCTTTCCGAGAGAGAAGGGGATATACGAGCAGTACTTC. Protein sequence: CASSFPREKGIYEQYF.

V gene TRBV29-1 combines with J gene TRBJ1-1, with D unclear. The CDR3 loop spans 13 amino acids. In germline, CDR1 is SQVTM, CDR2 ANQGSEA. Trimming cost V 7 bases and J 0 bases, with 12 bases left between them. Written as DNA, the CDR3 is TGCAGCGGTAAATCGAGTATGAACACTGAAGCTTTCTTT. Translating gives CSGKSSMNTEAFF.

The chain carries TRBV15 and TRBJ1-1, with D possibly TRBD1 on 6 matching bases. Trimming stripped 0 bases from V and 4 bases from J, with 6 bases between. The CDR3 totals 13 residues. The germline V gene encodes CDR1 LNHNV and CDR2 YYDKDF (reference sequence). Here the CDR3 reads CATSREGGTEAFF. In DNA form, the CDR3 reads TGTGCCACCAGCAGAGAAGGGGGCACTGAAGCTTTCTTT.

This chain connects TRBV6-1 to TRBJ1-4; perhaps TRBD1 as D (5 bases). Trimming took 6 bases from V and 3 from J, leaving 11 bases between them. The CDR3 runs to 14 residues. Germline V gene data show CDR1 as MNHNS and CDR2 as SASEGT. The CDR3 region is CASSQGKSNEKLFF. The CDR3 nucleotides read TGTGCCAGCAGCCAGGGCAAATCTAATGAAAAACTGTTTTTT.

The gene calls are TRBV15 and TRBJ2-1; 7 positions agree with TRBD1. The CDR3 is made up of 14 amino acids. V lost 3 bases, J lost 3 bases, and 2 bases stayed unmatched. Germline loops: CDR1 LNHNV, CDR2 YYDKDF (reference sequence). Here the CDR3 reads CATSSRTGYNEQFF. CDR3 bases: TGTGCCACCAGCAGCCGGACAGGCTACAATGAGCAGTTCTTC.

The gene calls are TRBV2 and TRBJ1-2; tentatively, D is TRBD1 (6 bases). Trimming took off 7 bases at V and 8 bases at J, with 14 bases between the two ends. The CDR3 runs to 12 residues. The germline CDR1 and CDR2 sequences are SNHLY and FYNNEI. The CDR3 nucleotides read TGTGCCAGCATGGGGGGGGCAAAGGGCTACACCTTC. Translated: CASMGGAKGYTF.

The rearrangement joins TRBV18 to TRBJ2-3; 10 bases line up with TRBD1. This CDR3 contains 16 residues. Trimming took 4 bases from V and 3 from J; bases not matched to a gene: 7. Looked up from germline, CDR1 is KGHSH and CDR2 is LQKENI. The CDR3 nucleotides are TGTGCCAGCTCACTCAAGGGACAGGGGCTGACAGATACGCAGTATTTT. This encodes CASSLKGQGLTDTQYF.

The chain combines TRBV29-1 with TRBJ2-2; TRBD2 matches at 7 bases. Looked up from germline, CDR1 is SQVTM and CDR2 is ANQGSEA. The length of the CDR3 is 12 residues. Trimming removed 7 bases from V and 5 bases from J; junction bases left unmatched: 4. The CDR3 region is CSGWGGTGELFF. CDR3 in DNA: TGCAGCGGATGGGGGGGGACCGGGGAGCTGTTTTTT.

This CDR3 is CASSLYTGYEQYF. DNA for the CDR3: TGTGCCAGCAGCTTGTATACAGGGTACGAGCAGTACTTC. This rearrangement joins TRBV5-5 to TRBJ2-7, with D perhaps TRBD1 (6 bases). Trimming shortened V by 1 base and J by 4 bases, and 9 bases separated the two germline ends. CDR3 length equals 13 residues. Germline V CDR1 and CDR2: SGHKS, YYEKEE (reference sequence).

The chain couples TRBV4-1 to TRBJ2-1; D might be TRBD2 (6 bases). From germline, CDR1 is MGHRA and CDR2 YSYEKL. The CDR3 sequence is 15 residues long. V was clipped by 1 base and J by 3 bases, with 10 bases between them. The CDR3 nucleotides are TGCGCCAGCAGCCAAGTGGAGGGAGGCTACAATGAGCAGTTCTTC. This gives the protein CASSQVEGGYNEQFF.

This clone was found once. This sequence joins TRBV7-8 and TRBJ2-7; 13 bases fit TRBD2. V dropped 5 bases and J dropped 2; count of bases not matched to a gene: 3. CDR1 is SGHVS, CDR2 FQNEAQ, per germline. This CDR3 is built from 15 residues. The CDR3 is CASSTGLAGTYEQYF. The CDR3 bases are TGTGCCAGCAGCACGGGACTAGCGGGGACCTACGAGCAGTACTTC.

This clone was counted a few times. This sequence joins TRBV9 and TRBJ2-5, with 11 bases fitting TRBD2. Trimming cost V 3 bases and J 1 base; bases outside gene matches: 2. This CDR3 has 15 amino acids. The V gene's germline CDR1 is SGDLS and CDR2 YYNGEE. The chain's CDR3 is CASSEGLAVQETQYF. The CDR3 DNA sequence: TGTGCCAGCAGCGAGGGACTAGCGGTCCAAGAGACCCAGTACTTC.

V usage is TRBV5-6 and J usage is TRBJ2-3, with no clear D. Trimming removed 0 bases from V and 5 bases from J, with 4 bases in between. The CDR3 runs 12 residues. Germline loops: CDR1 SGHDT, CDR2 YYEEEE. The CDR3 protein is CASSLAGDTQYF. For the CDR3, the DNA is TGTGCCAGCAGCTTGGCGGGAGATACGCAGTATTTT.

The chain uses TRBV19 and TRBJ1-5, with 10 bases fitting TRBD1. The V segment lost 3 bases and the J segment 1 base; nucleotides outside the gene matches: 9. Per the germline V gene, CDR1 is LNHDA and CDR2 is SQIVND (reference sequence). The CDR3 has 18 amino acids. The CDR3, as DNA: TGTGCCAGTAGTATCCTCCGGGACAGGGGAGCCAGCAATCAGCCCCAGCATTTT. This sequence encodes CASSILRDRGASNQPQHF.

The V call is TRBV30, the J call TRBJ2-2; tentative D call: TRBD2 (5 bases). CDR1 is GTSNPN, CDR2 SVGIG, per germline (reference sequence). This CDR3 comprises 15 residues. V was trimmed by 1 base and J by 4 bases, leaving 13 bases between them. The CDR3 here is CAWSEVGVTTGELFF. Written as DNA, the CDR3 is TGTGCCTGGAGTGAGGTGGGAGTCACCACCGGGGAGCTGTTTTTT.

The V gene is TRBV5-8, the J gene TRBJ1-1; 9 nucleotides line up with TRBD1. With V trimmed by 8 bases and J by 0 bases, 5 bases remained unmatched. The CDR3 is 14 residues long. The germline gives CDR1 SGHTS, CDR2 YDEGEE. For the CDR3, the DNA is TGTGCCAGTCACAGGGGGCGCATGAACACTGAAGCTTTCTTT. Its translation: CASHRGRMNTEAFF.

V is TRBV9 and J is TRBJ2-5, with D perhaps matching TRBD2 (6 bases). V was shortened by 3 bases and J by 2 bases, with 11 bases between the two germline ends. This CDR3 region has 14 residues. Germline-derived CDR1 and CDR2 are SGDLS and YYNGEE. The CDR3: CASSGRDLQETQYF. Here the CDR3 DNA reads TGTGCCAGCAGCGGCCGGGACTTACAAGAGACCCAGTACTTC.

This clone is a singleton in its sample. The V call is TRBV2, the J call TRBJ2-1, with TRBD2 matching 10 bases. Germline V CDR1 and CDR2: SNHLY, FYNNEI. This CDR3 region has 15 residues. Unmatched junction bases numbered 7, after V lost 5 bases and J lost 6 bases. CDR3 bases: TGTGCCAGCAGTTTTCTAGCGGGAGCTGGCAATGAGCAGTTCTTC. It codes for CASSFLAGAGNEQFF.

This chain links TRBV30 with TRBJ1-1, with 8 bases identical to TRBD1. The CDR3 consists of 17 residues. CDR1 and CDR2 from the germline V gene are GTSNPN and SVGIG (reference sequence). Unmatched junction bases numbered 12, after V lost 2 bases and J lost 1 base. The CDR3: CAWSRNPGQARNTEAFF. The DNA of the CDR3 is TGTGCCTGGAGTAGGAACCCGGGACAGGCAAGGAACACTGAAGCTTTCTTT.

This sequence joins TRBV30 and TRBJ2-7; D is undetermined. This CDR3 has 13 residues. V lost 1 base, J lost 2 bases, and 9 bases lay in between. The germline gives CDR1 GTSNPN, CDR2 SVGIG (reference sequence). This CDR3 is CAWSGDFTYEQYF. The CDR3 DNA is TGTGCCTGGAGTGGAGACTTCACCTACGAGCAGTACTTC.

This clone was observed once. The rearrangement joins TRBV29-1 to TRBJ2-7; D is uncertain. The length of the CDR3 is 12 residues. Germline CDR1 and CDR2: SQVTM and ANQGSEA. V lost 1 base to trimming and J lost 0 bases, with 4 bases between them. The CDR3 nucleotides read TGCAGCGTTGAAGTGAGCTCCTACGAGCAGTACTTC. It codes for CSVEVSSYEQYF.

The chain has TRBV18 and TRBJ2-5; possible D gene TRBD1, 6 bases. The CDR3 spans 14 residues. Germline-derived CDR1 and CDR2 are KGHSH and LQKENI. V lost 2 bases and J 1 base, leaving 8 bases between the germline ends. This chain's CDR3 is CASSPRTVQETQYF. The CDR3 DNA follows: TGTGCCAGCTCACCAAGGACAGTCCAAGAGACCCAGTACTTC.

The table lists this clone with a few counts. The chain carries TRBV30 and TRBJ2-3, with 9 positions matching TRBD1. Trimming took 4 bases from V and 2 from J; bases not matched to a gene: 10. Germline lookup yields CDR1 GTSNPN and CDR2 SVGIG (reference sequence). CDR3 size: 16 residues. For the CDR3, the DNA is TGTGCCTGGATTCCCGGACAGGGGCTAGCCACAGATACGCAGTATTTT. Amino acids: CAWIPGQGLATDTQYF.

The sample holds many counts of this clone. V is TRBV4-1 and J is TRBJ1-4; 9 bases are a match to TRBD1. This CDR3 is built from 15 residues. CDR1 is MGHRA, CDR2 YSYEKL, per germline. The trim removed 4 bases at V and 7 bases at J, leaving 7 bases unmatched. This CDR3 reads CASSPPGTGREKLFF. The CDR3 DNA follows: TGCGCCAGCAGCCCCCCCGGGACAGGGCGTGAAAAACTGTTTTTT.

The rearrangement links TRBV9 to TRBJ2-3; D is undetermined. Trimming shortened V by 4 bases and J by 0 bases, and 12 bases separated the two germline ends. CDR3 size: 15 residues. Per germline, CDR1 SGDLS and CDR2 YYNGEE. This chain's CDR3 is CASSTVGVSTDTQYF. In DNA form, the CDR3 reads TGTGCCAGCAGCACCGTGGGCGTTAGCACAGATACGCAGTATTTT.